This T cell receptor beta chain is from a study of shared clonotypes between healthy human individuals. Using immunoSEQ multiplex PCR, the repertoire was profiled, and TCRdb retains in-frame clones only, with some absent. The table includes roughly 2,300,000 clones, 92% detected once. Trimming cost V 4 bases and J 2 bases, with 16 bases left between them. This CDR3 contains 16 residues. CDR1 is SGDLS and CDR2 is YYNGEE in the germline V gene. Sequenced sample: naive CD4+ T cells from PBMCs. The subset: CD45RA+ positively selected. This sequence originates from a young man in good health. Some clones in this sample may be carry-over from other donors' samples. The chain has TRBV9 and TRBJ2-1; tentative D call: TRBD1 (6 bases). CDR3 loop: CASSPVAGVPYNEQFF. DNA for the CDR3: TGTGCCAGCAGCCCAGTCGCAGGGGTCCCCTACAATGAGCAGTTCTTC.